This T cell receptor (beta chain) stems from a study of T cell responses to AZD1222 COVID-19 vaccine (dated by TCRdb to the early 2020s). Study-wide context: Because spike-specific TCR depth and breadth did not differ between the two schedules, AZD1222 recipients who got a second dose at roughly 4 weeks were pooled with those who got a second dose at roughly 12 weeks. A total of approximately 240 trial participants underwent TCR sequencing, of whom 207 had received two doses of AZD1222 and 26 had received two doses of the MenACWY control vaccine. Trial participants were enrolled by age into 18-55, 56-69 and 70-plus year subgroups, with approximately 160, 26 and 62 TCR-sequenced participants respectively.

Results and caveats for the whole study, not just this receptor: Reportedly, almost half of the unique spike-specific TCRs recognized epitopes lying outside the regions that are mutated in the B.1.351 and B.1.1.7 variants. CD4 TCRs associated with the vaccine covered the entire spike protein, and the dominant responses were in regions 160-218 and 743-854. In the small 56-69-year group, the increase in depth fell short of significance, most likely because of low power. Conclusions about previously exposed vaccinees were limited because only six AZD1222 recipients were SARS-CoV-2 seropositive at baseline. Participants were mostly white British, with more females than males. The authors suggested clonal diversity may have been underestimated. Because no day 14 peak-response samples were available, the repertoires could be characterized only after the peak T cell response. After two AZD1222 doses, both the breadth and the depth of spike-specific TCRs were significantly higher than at day 0 and than in MenACWY recipients.

The CDR3 regions of human TCRbeta chains were analyzed by immunosequencing. The published analysis was carried out like this. TCRs in the repertoires were matched against a reference library of SARS-CoV-2-specific TCRs that had been generated with the MIRA antigen-specificity platform. Breadth was defined as the fraction of unique TCRs that were SARS-CoV-2-associated. Depth was defined as the fraction of total T cells that were SARS-CoV-2-associated. Each spike-specific TCR was assigned to its reactive spike region and to a CD4 or CD8 class using the MIRA data. Log10-transformed breadth and depth values were compared by one-way ANOVA with Sidak's multiple comparisons tests. The clones in this table, taken by TCRdb from immuneACCESS, are in-frame only. Not every clone is retained; where verified, under half of the shortfall comes from an unresolved V gene, and the cause of the rest is unknown. The D gene and trimming were derived from the DNA, and the V and J assignments and clone size from that table. This sample lists 150,000 to 200,000 clones; approximately 90% were detected once. The ten most abundant clones make up 0.99% of the sample.

The time point tag for this specimen amounts to: baseline before first vaccination. Vaccinee samples came from UK trials COV001 and COV002, including a single-blind randomized controlled phase 2/3 trial of AZD1222 (ChAdOx1 nCoV-19) in healthy adults. For TCRbeta chain sequencing, PBMC samples were collected from trial participants at day 0 and at day 28 after the second dose. As regards this clone: Its antigen remains unidentified. Base qualities are not provided; no much larger clone lies one nucleotide away.

The sequence derives from an adult in good health. Specimen: peripheral blood, collected on day 0 of AZD1222 vaccination.

The CDR3 protein: CASTRQNYGYTF. The DNA is as follows: TGTGCCAGCACGCGACAGAACTATGGCTACACCTTC. The sequence is built from TRBV28 and TRBJ1-2, and possibly TRBD1, on 5 matching bases. V loses 7 bases of germline sequence and J loses 2 bases, and the interval between the two ends is 8 bases. The cysteine opens and the phenylalanine closes a CDR3 of 12 amino acids. Of all the DNA, just the CDR3 is kept, 36 bases in frame from base 1. The germline V gene supplies CDR1 MDHEN and CDR2 SYDVKM.